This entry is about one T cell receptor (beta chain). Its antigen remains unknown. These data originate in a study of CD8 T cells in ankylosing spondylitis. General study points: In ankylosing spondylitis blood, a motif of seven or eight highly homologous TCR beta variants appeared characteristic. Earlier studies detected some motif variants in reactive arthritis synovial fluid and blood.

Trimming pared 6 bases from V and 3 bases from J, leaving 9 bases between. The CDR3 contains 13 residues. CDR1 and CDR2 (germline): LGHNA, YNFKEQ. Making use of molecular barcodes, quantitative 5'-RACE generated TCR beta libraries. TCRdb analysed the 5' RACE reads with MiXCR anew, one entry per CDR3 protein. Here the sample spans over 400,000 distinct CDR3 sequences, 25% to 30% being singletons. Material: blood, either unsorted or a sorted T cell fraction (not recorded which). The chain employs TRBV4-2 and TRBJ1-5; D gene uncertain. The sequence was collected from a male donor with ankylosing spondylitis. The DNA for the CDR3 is TGTGCCAGCAGTGAGCGACCCAATCAGCCCCAGCATTTT. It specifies CASSERPNQPQHF.